A single sample gave rise to the 31 T cell receptor beta chains below, sequenced in a study of CD8 T cells in ankylosing spondylitis. TCRdb reprocessed the 5' RACE reads via MiXCR and lists one record per CDR3 protein. The sample contains 650,000 to 800,000 distinct CDR3 sequences, 15% to 20% of which appear only once. Antigens for these TCRs are unknown. Regarding the study as a whole: Made up of 7 to 9 highly homologous variants, a TCR beta motif appeared characteristic of ankylosing spondylitis blood.

Sequencing input: blood, either unsorted or a sorted T cell fraction (not recorded which). These receptors originate from a male donor with ankylosing spondylitis.

V usage is TRBV12-3 or TRBV12-4 and J usage is TRBJ1-3; D remains ambiguous. The ends were cut back, 7 bases at V and 4 bases at J, with 8 bases in the middle. The CDR3 runs 12 residues. The CDR3 loop reads CASTPRGNTIYF. The CDR3 bases are TGTGCCAGCACCCCAAGGGGAAACACCATATATTTT.

The sample holds a few counts of this clonotype. This chain connects TRBV29-1 to TRBJ2-5; 7 bases align to TRBD2. This CDR3 region has 15 residues. Germline lookup yields CDR1 SQVTM and CDR2 ANQGSEA. Germline trimming cut 6 bases from V and 1 base from J; bases unmatched to any gene: 11. CDR3 DNA sequence: TGCAGCGTGCACGGACTAGTTAGTTCCCAAGAGACCCAGTACTTC. This sequence encodes CSVHGLVSSQETQYF. Looking up the rest from reference TRBV29-1 and TRBJ2-5 gives the full variable domain: SAVISQKPSRDICQRGTSLTIQCQVDSQVTMMFWYRQQPGQSLTLIATANQGSEATYESGFVIDKFPISRPNLTFSTLTVSNMSPEDSSIYLCSVHGLVSSQETQYFGPGTRLLVL.

V gene TRBV12-3 or TRBV12-4 combines with J gene TRBJ2-4; 10 positions agree with TRBD1. The CDR3 length is 17 residues. J lost 1 base, V lost 6 bases, and 9 bases had no gene match. CDR3 coding DNA: TGTGCCAGCAGCCCATCCGGGACAGGGGTGGCCAAAAACATTCAGTACTTC. Translated: CASSPSGTGVAKNIQYF.

This sequence joins TRBV2 and TRBJ2-1, with D possibly matching TRBD2 (6 bases). The CDR3 runs to 14 residues. V gave up 7 bases and J gave up 9 bases, with 19 bases separating them. CDR1 is SNHLY and CDR2 is FYNNEI in the germline V gene. DNA for the CDR3: TGTGCCAGCACGGTCGGTCTGACTAGGCGTGAGCAGTTCTTC. It yields the protein CASTVGLTRREQFF.

This sequence joins TRBV28 and TRBJ2-6; a possible D gene is TRBD1 (6 bases). The CDR3 runs 15 residues. Germline-derived CDR1 and CDR2 are MDHEN and SYDVKM. V was cut by 5 bases and J by 4 bases, with 12 bases left in between. In DNA, the CDR3 is TGTGCCAGCAGTGACAGGCTGTCCGGGGCCAACGTCCTGACTTTC. Its translation is CASSDRLSGANVLTF.

The table lists this clonotype with many counts. This chain uses TRBV11-2 with TRBJ2-3; a possible D gene is TRBD2 (6 bases). The CDR3 loop spans 19 amino acids. Germline assignment: CDR1 SGHAT and CDR2 FQNNGV. V was pared by 4 bases and J by 2 bases, with 25 bases between. The CDR3 DNA sequence: TGTGCCAGCAGCTCTCCCGTGGTAGCGGATACCTCCTTCACAGATACGCAGTATTTT. It is translated as CASSSPVVADTSFTDTQYF. The entire variable domain, with the rest obtained from reference TRBV11-2 and TRBJ2-3, is as follows: EAGVAQSPRYKIIEKRQSVAFWCNPISGHATLYWYQQILGQGPKLLIQFQNNGVVDDSQLPKDRFSAERLKGVDSTLKIQPAKLEDSAVYLCASSSPVVADTSFTDTQYFGPGTRLTVL.

The table lists this clonotype with a few counts. V usage is TRBV5-1 and J usage is TRBJ2-2, with 7 nucleotides matching TRBD1. Trimming took 4 bases from V and 6 from J; bases not matched to a gene: 6. CDR3 length: 14 amino acids. Germline V gene data show CDR1 as SGHRS and CDR2 as YFSETQ. This CDR3 reads CASSPGTAAGELFF. The CDR3 nucleotides are TGCGCCAGCAGCCCAGGGACAGCGGCCGGGGAGCTGTTTTTT.

In this sample, this clonotype turned up a few times. The chain carries TRBV10-3 and TRBJ2-3, with 12 bases lining up with TRBD2. This CDR3 has 16 residues. The germline V gene has CDR1 ENHRY and CDR2 SYGVKD. After removal of 3 bases from V and 5 bases from J, the junction contained 6 bases not matched to a gene. CDR3 DNA: TGTGCCATCAGTGATCCTAGCGGGAGGGCCAGAGATACGCAGTATTTT. Protein sequence: CAISDPSGRARDTQYF.

CDR3 sequence reads: CAISESPGYSYEQYF. CDR3 in DNA: TGTGCCATCAGTGAGTCGCCCGGCTATTCCTACGAGCAGTACTTC. The chain recombines TRBV10-3 with TRBJ2-7; unclear D gene. Between the trimmed V and J ends, which lost 0 bases and 1 base, there was a span of 10 bases. Germline V gene sequence: CDR1 ENHRY, CDR2 SYGVKD. This CDR3 has 15 residues.

The chain uses TRBV10-3 and TRBJ2-7, with D tentatively TRBD1 or TRBD2 (5 bases each). The CDR3 contains 16 residues. Germline values: CDR1 ENHRY, CDR2 SYGVKD. Deletions cut 2 bases from V and 4 bases from J, with 18 bases between. The CDR3 region has the DNA TGTGCCATCAGTGAGGGCCCGCCCGGGACGGGGTACGAGCAGTACTTC. Protein product: CAISEGPPGTGYEQYF.

J is TRBJ2-7 and V is TRBV28; no firm D call. The V end was cut by 4 bases, the J end by 0 bases, with 10 bases between. This CDR3 has 14 residues. Germline-derived CDR1 and CDR2 are MDHEN and SYDVKM. The CDR3 nucleotides are TGTGCCAGCAGTTCGCCGGAGAGCTCCTACGAGCAGTACTTC. Protein sequence: CASSSPESSYEQYF.

This clonotype was detected a few times. The rearrangement uses TRBV5-1 and TRBJ2-2, with 7 bases lining up with TRBD1. CDR3 length: 14 residues. The V segment lost 2 bases and the J segment 5 bases; nucleotides outside the gene matches: 3. In germline, CDR1 is SGHRS, CDR2 YFSETQ. CDR3: CASSFLRGTGELFF. The CDR3, as DNA: TGCGCCAGCAGCTTTCTCAGGGGGACCGGGGAGCTGTTTTTT. Using reference TRBV5-1 and TRBJ2-2 for the parts outside the CDR3, the full variable domain is KAGVTQTPRYLIKTRGQQVTLSCSPISGHRSVSWYQQTPGQGLQFLFEYFSETQRNKGNFPGRFSGRQFSNSRSEMNVSTLELGDSALYLCASSFLRGTGELFFGEGSRLTVL.

The CDR3 coding sequence is TGCGCCAGCAGCCAGGGGGACAGGGGGAGAGGCTACACCTTC. This sequence encodes CASSQGDRGRGYTF. The chain couples TRBV4-1 to TRBJ1-2, with 11 positions matching TRBD1. Germline assignment: CDR1 MGHRA and CDR2 YSYEKL. CDR3 length: 14 amino acids. V was pared by 3 bases and J by 8 bases, with 5 bases of the junction left unmatched.

The rearrangement uses TRBV7-8 and TRBJ2-1; 10 bases align to TRBD2. The germline CDR1 and CDR2 sequences are SGHVS and FQNEAQ. The CDR3 runs 16 residues. Unmatched junction bases numbered 7, after V lost 1 base and J lost 7 bases. The CDR3 protein is CASSLEVSGRTNEQFF. The CDR3 DNA sequence: TGTGCCAGCAGCTTAGAGGTTAGCGGGAGGACGAATGAGCAGTTCTTC. The variable domain in full, with the rest retrieved from reference TRBV7-8 and TRBJ2-1, is GAGVSQSPRYKVAKRGQDVALRCDPISGHVSLFWYQQALGQGPEFLTYFQNEAQLDKSGLPSDRFFAERPEGSVSTLKIQRTQQEDSAVYLCASSLEVSGRTNEQFFGPGTRLTVL.

The CDR3 loop reads CSAPTSGGWDEQFF. In nucleotides, the CDR3 is TGCAGTGCCCCTACTAGCGGGGGGTGGGATGAGCAGTTCTTC. The V call is TRBV20-1, the J call TRBJ2-1, with 12 bases fitting TRBD2. Germline CDR1 and CDR2: DFQATT and SNEGSKA (reference sequence). The V and J ends lost 6 bases and 8 bases, in that order; junction bases with no gene match: 8. This CDR3 region has 14 residues.

This clonotype was detected only a few times. The chain carries TRBV4-3 and TRBJ2-3, with 8 bases identical to TRBD2. Germline-derived CDR1 and CDR2 are LGHNA and YSLEER. The CDR3 runs to 17 residues. After removal of 0 bases from V and 2 bases from J, the junction contained 7 bases not matched to a gene. The CDR3 loop is CASSQDWAGGATDTQYF. The CDR3 DNA sequence: TGCGCCAGCAGCCAAGATTGGGCGGGAGGTGCCACAGATACGCAGTATTTT.

This clonotype was detected a few times. As DNA, the CDR3 is TGCAGCGTCGTCATGGACAGGGGTCAGGGGGCGACCTACAATGAGCAGTTCTTC. The encoded protein is CSVVMDRGQGATYNEQFF. The V and J genes are TRBV29-1 and TRBJ2-1; TRBD1 matches 9 bases. This CDR3 comprises 18 residues. J gave up 2 bases and V 6 bases, and 17 bases lay outside the gene matches. Germline CDR1 and CDR2: SQVTM and ANQGSEA.

There are a few counts of this clonotype. This chain links TRBV4-1 with TRBJ1-1; D gene uncertain. Between the trimmed V and J ends, which lost 0 bases and 3 bases, there was a span of 8 bases. The germline V gene encodes CDR1 MGHRA and CDR2 YSYEKL. CDR3 length: 14 residues. The CDR3 bases are TGCGCCAGCAGCCAAGATAGGCAGGACACTGAAGCTTTCTTT. Protein product: CASSQDRQDTEAFF.

V and J are TRBV7-2 and TRBJ1-2, with TRBD1 as a possible D gene (5 bases). The CDR3 has 16 amino acids. Germline V gives CDR1 SGHTA, CDR2 FQGNSA. The V end lost 5 bases, the J end lost 2 bases, and 18 bases lay between the germline ends. CDR3 residues: CASSPSGPAANYGYTF. The CDR3 DNA is TGTGCCAGCAGCCCGTCGGGGCCCGCGGCCAACTATGGCTACACCTTC.

This clonotype was counted only a few times. The chain has TRBV12-3 or TRBV12-4 and TRBJ1-4; D is perhaps TRBD1 (5 bases). The V gene lost 5 bases and the J gene lost 2 bases, with 9 bases spanning the gap. CDR3 size: 14 residues. CDR3 sequence: CASSQGWTNEKLFF. Here the CDR3 DNA reads TGTGCCAGCAGTCAGGGTTGGACTAATGAAAAACTGTTTTTT.

This clonotype was counted between two and nine times. This chain connects TRBV27 to TRBJ2-7; possibly TRBD1 for D (6 bases). Germline CDR1 reads MNHEY; CDR2 reads SMNVEV (reference sequence). The CDR3 extends over 14 amino acids. Trimming removed 6 bases at V and 3 bases at J, with 15 bases between. The CDR3 here is CASSLNTGYYEQYF. The CDR3 nucleotides are TGTGCCAGCAGCCTAAACACAGGGTACTACGAGCAGTACTTC.

The sample holds a few counts of this clonotype. Its ends do not fully match the called genes, so a read error is possible. The chain links TRBV12-3 or TRBV12-4 to TRBJ1-1, with a possible D match to TRBD1 (5 bases). This CDR3 has 14 residues. The CDR3 DNA sequence: TGTGCCAGCGGTTTCGGGGGAGGGAACACTGAAGCTTTCTTT. Translating it yields CASGFGGGNTEAFF.

Many counts were recorded for this clonotype. This chain joins TRBV15 and TRBJ2-1, with TRBD2 identical over 10 bases. Losses at the gene ends were 1 base for V and 6 bases for J; bases not matched to a gene: 9. The CDR3 is 17 residues long. From germline, CDR1 is LNHNV and CDR2 YYDKDF (reference sequence). The CDR3 sequence is CATSRVTLAGAGNEQFF. As DNA, the CDR3 is TGTGCCACCAGCAGAGTCACCCTAGCGGGAGCGGGCAATGAGCAGTTCTTC.

The chain joins TRBV5-1 to TRBJ1-1; 8 bases are shared with TRBD1. This CDR3 spans 14 amino acids. Germline V gene sequence: CDR1 SGHRS, CDR2 YFSETQ. Trimming cost V 1 base and J 6 bases; bases outside gene matches: 5. The chain's CDR3 is CASSLMDRAPEAFF. CDR3 in DNA: TGCGCCAGCAGCTTGATGGACAGGGCCCCTGAAGCTTTCTTT.

This clonotype occurred many times. The chain has TRBV5-1 and TRBJ2-1; TRBD1 aligns across 9 bases. Germline CDR1 SGHRS, CDR2 YFSETQ. CDR3 length: 15 residues. V dropped 4 bases and J dropped 7; count of bases not matched to a gene: 9. The CDR3 region is CASSLGQGSSNEQFF. The CDR3 DNA follows: TGCGCCAGCAGCCTGGGACAGGGATCGTCAAATGAGCAGTTCTTC.

This clonotype has only a few counts. The genes are TRBV5-1 and TRBJ1-6, with D maybe TRBD1 (5 bases). V shed 0 bases and J shed 8 bases, with 9 bases lying between them. Germline CDR1 SGHRS, CDR2 YFSETQ. The CDR3 runs to 14 residues. The CDR3 coding sequence is TGCGCCAGCAGCTTGGGCAGAGGGGATTCACCCCTCCACTTT. Protein product: CASSLGRGDSPLHF.

This clonotype was observed a handful of times. This chain's CDR3 is CSARMAGGDTQYF. The CDR3 DNA follows: TGCAGTGCTAGAATGGCGGGGGGAGATACGCAGTATTTT. The chain links TRBV20-1 to TRBJ2-3; TRBD2 matches at 8 bases. The CDR3 extends over 13 amino acids. The ends lost 2 bases at V and 5 bases at J; junction bases unmatched: 3. Per the germline V gene, CDR1 is DFQATT and CDR2 is SNEGSKA (reference sequence).

The chain links TRBV6-2 or TRBV6-3 to TRBJ1-5, with TRBD1 matching 8 bases. CDR1 is MNHEY, CDR2 SVGEGT, per germline. With 6 bases clipped from V and 4 bases from J, the junction kept 8 bases outside the gene matches. This CDR3 contains 15 residues. The CDR3 DNA reads TGTGCCAGCAGGCCTCAGGGGGCAGGTAATCAGCCCCAGCATTTT. It yields the protein CASRPQGAGNQPQHF.

There are a few counts of this clonotype. The V gene is TRBV3-1, the J gene TRBJ2-1, with a weak D call TRBD1 (5 bases). Germline V lookup: CDR1 LGHDT, CDR2 YNNKEL (reference sequence). The V gene lost 4 bases and the J gene lost 3 bases, with 16 bases spanning the gap. The CDR3 is 16 residues long. The CDR3 spells CASSPRQHNYYNEQFF. The CDR3 nucleotides are TGTGCCAGCAGCCCGCGACAGCACAACTACTACAATGAGCAGTTCTTC.

The CDR3 loop reads CASSTAVPGLAYEQFF. DNA of the CDR3: TGTGCCAGCAGCACCGCCGTACCGGGACTAGCGTATGAGCAGTTCTTC. The chain uses TRBV7-2 and TRBJ2-1, with 10 positions matching TRBD2. The J segment lost 8 bases and the V segment lost 5 bases, leaving 12 bases of the junction unmatched. The CDR3 extends over 16 amino acids. Germline CDR1 reads SGHTA; CDR2 reads FQGNSA.

This clonotype has only a few counts. The chain employs TRBV20-1 and TRBJ1-2; 8 bases are a match to TRBD1. This CDR3 contains 14 residues. Trimming took 3 bases from V and 3 from J; bases not matched to a gene: 6. From germline, CDR1 is DFQATT and CDR2 SNEGSKA (reference sequence). The CDR3: CSARQGAGDYGYTF. As DNA, the CDR3 is TGCAGTGCTAGGCAGGGGGCGGGAGACTATGGCTACACCTTC.